Listed here are 19 T cell receptor beta chains from one sample, sequenced in a study of identical twins. TCRdb called the 5' RACE reads again in MiXCR, with one record for every CDR3 protein. The top ten hold around 13% of the sample, which has hundreds of thousands of distinct CDR3 sequences, roughly 18% seen once. This same sample was also taken into another study, of T cells expressing NK-cell markers.

The sample consisted of PBMCs. The receptors originated from a woman under 30 in good health.

The sample holds a few counts of this clonotype. J is TRBJ2-7 and V is TRBV27; D gene uncertain. This CDR3 contains 12 residues. The V gene's germline CDR1 is MNHEY and CDR2 SMNVEV (reference sequence). The V end lost 6 bases, the J end lost 5 bases, and 11 bases lay between the germline ends. The CDR3 DNA reads TGTGCCAGCAGATCAGTACCGGACGAGCAGTACTTC. It translates to CASRSVPDEQYF.

This clonotype appeared a few times. The junction departs from germline at one end; a sequencing error may be responsible. The J gene is TRBJ1-6, the V gene TRBV3-1; TRBD1 is a possible D gene (5 bases). Germline CDR1 and CDR2: LGHDT and YNNKEL (reference sequence). This CDR3 contains 13 residues. The CDR3 DNA reads TGTGCCAGCAGCCTTATACCGGGACCAGTAATGAACTTT. Protein product: CASSLIPGPVMNF. Variable domain in full (rest from reference TRBV3-1 and TRBJ1-6): DTAVSQTPKYLVTQMGNDKSIKCEQNLGHDTMYWYKQDSKKFLKIMFSYNNKELIINETVPNRFSPKSPDKAHLNLHINSLELGDSAVYFCASSLIPGPVMNFGNGTRLTVT.

V is TRBV12-3 or TRBV12-4 and J is TRBJ2-7; D could derive from TRBD1 or TRBD2 (5 bases each). V was shortened by 1 base and J by 1 base, with 14 bases between the two germline ends. CDR3 length: 16 residues. The CDR3 region has the DNA TGTGCCAGCAGTTTAGACGGGGCAGGTCGTTCCTACGAGCAGTACTTC. This encodes CASSLDGAGRSYEQYF.

The V call is TRBV7-2, the J call TRBJ2-4; D gene unclear. Germline loops: CDR1 SGHTA, CDR2 FQGNSA. The CDR3 is 13 amino acids. V lost 5 bases and J 5 bases, leaving 10 bases between the germline ends. The CDR3 bases are TGTGCCAGCAGCGCGGCAATCGAAAACATTCAGTACTTC. This encodes CASSAAIENIQYF.

The genes are TRBV12-3 or TRBV12-4 and TRBJ1-5; unclear D gene. V shed 5 bases and J shed 0 bases, with 8 bases lying between them. The CDR3 length is 14 residues. DNA for the CDR3: TGTGCCAGCAGTCCCACACATAGCAATCAGCCCCAGCATTTT. It encodes CASSPTHSNQPQHF.

This clonotype was counted many times. The chain couples TRBV7-7 to TRBJ2-1; 8 positions agree with TRBD1. V was pared by 5 bases and J by 6 bases, with 6 bases of the junction left unmatched. CDR3 length: 14 amino acids. Germline V gives CDR1 SSHAT, CDR2 FNYEAQ (reference sequence). DNA for the CDR3: TGTGCCAGCAGCCCCAGGACAGGGAGCAATGAGCAGTTCTTC. This codes for CASSPRTGSNEQFF.

This clonotype was counted at least ten times. The V call is TRBV29-1, the J call TRBJ1-1, with D hard to call. The germline V gene has CDR1 SQVTM and CDR2 ANQGSEA. This CDR3 is built from 13 residues. Trimming shortened V by 6 bases and J by 1 base, and 12 bases separated the two germline ends. The CDR3 DNA reads TGCAGCGTCACCGTGACTGAGAACACTGAAGCTTTCTTT. Amino acids: CSVTVTENTEAFF.

This clonotype was observed a handful of times. The rearrangement joins TRBV25-1 to TRBJ1-1; perhaps TRBD1 as D (6 bases). V lost 6 bases to trimming and J lost 10 bases, with 18 bases between them. Germline loops: CDR1 MGHDK, CDR2 SYGVNS. This CDR3 contains 13 residues. The chain's CDR3 is CASSHNPGVGAFF. CDR3 coding DNA: TGTGCCAGCAGCCACAATCCAGGGGTCGGAGCTTTCTTT.

This clonotype was observed a few times. The V and J genes are TRBV28 and TRBJ2-1; 10 bases fit TRBD2. The length of the CDR3 is 16 residues. Germline V gene data show CDR1 as MDHEN and CDR2 as SYDVKM. V gave up 6 bases and J gave up 9 bases; unmatched junction bases: 14. The CDR3 nucleotides read TGTGCCAGCAGCCTACTGAGCGGGAGGGCTTATACTGAGCAGTTCTTC. It translates to CASSLLSGRAYTEQFF.

This clonotype occurred many times. J is TRBJ2-7 and V is TRBV11-2, with D perhaps TRBD2 (6 bases). In germline, CDR1 is SGHAT, CDR2 FQNNGV. Trimming took off 6 bases at V and 3 bases at J, with 21 bases between the two ends. CDR3 size: 16 residues. The CDR3 region has the DNA TGTGCCAGCAGTCCCCGGGCGGGACGTCAACTCTACGAGCAGTACTTC. Its protein is CASSPRAGRQLYEQYF.

V and J are TRBV6-1 and TRBJ2-5; either TRBD1 or TRBD2 may supply D (5 bases each). The V end lost 5 bases, the J end lost 3 bases, and 19 bases lay between the germline ends. CDR1 and CDR2 (germline): MNHNS, SASEGT. The length of the CDR3 is 16 residues. CDR3: CASSILVQGAEETQYF. The CDR3 nucleotides are TGTGCCAGCAGTATATTGGTCCAGGGAGCGGAAGAGACCCAGTACTTC.

This clonotype was recorded a few times. This chain connects TRBV20-1 to TRBJ2-7; D remains unclear. Trimming removed 5 bases from V and 3 bases from J, with 14 bases in between. The length of the CDR3 is 13 residues. Germline lookup yields CDR1 DFQATT and CDR2 SNEGSKA (reference sequence). CDR3 protein: CSASQFSYYEQYF. CDR3 in DNA: TGCAGTGCTTCCCAATTCAGTTACTACGAGCAGTACTTC.

The count of this clonotype is one. V and J are TRBV6-1 and TRBJ2-7, with 9 nucleotides matching TRBD1. Germline-derived CDR1 and CDR2 are MNHNS and SASEGT. The CDR3 consists of 16 residues. V was clipped by 2 bases and J by 3 bases; unmatched bases: 8. In DNA form, the CDR3 reads TGTGCCAGCAGTGAACCCGGGACAGGGTATCTCTACGAGCAGTACTTC. Its translation: CASSEPGTGYLYEQYF.

DNA for the CDR3: TGTGCCAGCAGTTTTCGCGCGGGGCGCACAGATACGCAGTATTTT. Protein product: CASSFRAGRTDTQYF. V usage is TRBV12-3 or TRBV12-4 and J usage is TRBJ2-3, with D tentatively TRBD2 (6 bases). The CDR3 sequence is 15 residues long. Trimming took 3 bases from V and 1 from J, leaving 11 bases between them.

This clonotype has more than one count but fewer than ten. The chain links TRBV10-3 to TRBJ2-1, with 13 nucleotides matching TRBD2. The CDR3 covers 15 residues. Germline V gene sequence: CDR1 ENHRY, CDR2 SYGVKD. With V trimmed by 1 base and J by 9 bases, 3 bases remained unmatched. CDR3 protein: CAISELGLAGTEQFF. DNA of the CDR3: TGTGCCATCAGTGAGTTGGGACTAGCGGGAACTGAGCAGTTCTTC.

J is TRBJ2-3 and V is TRBV7-3, with D perhaps given as TRBD1 or TRBD2 (5 bases each). V was shortened by 1 base and J by 4 bases, with 9 bases between the two germline ends. CDR3 length: 14 residues. Germline V gene lookup returns CDR1 SGHTA and CDR2 FQGTGA. For the CDR3, the DNA is TGTGCCAGCAGCTTAATGGGGGATCCAGATACGCAGTATTTT. Translation: CASSLMGDPDTQYF.

A few counts support this clonotype. J is TRBJ1-2 and V is TRBV15; D gene ambiguous. The CDR3 runs 15 residues. V was trimmed by 0 bases and J by 6 bases, leaving 14 bases between them. Germline CDR1 is LNHNV and CDR2 is YYDKDF (reference sequence). CDR3 bases: TGTGCCACCAGCAGAGATCGCGTGACGGGAGATGGCTACACCTTC. Protein: CATSRDRVTGDGYTF.

This clonotype has a count of ten or more. This chain connects TRBV7-2 to TRBJ1-6, with D possibly being TRBD1 (5 bases). This CDR3 spans 16 amino acids. Trimming removed 3 bases at V and 0 bases at J, with 9 bases between. Germline CDR1 SGHTA, CDR2 FQGNSA. The CDR3 sequence is CASSLGVSSYNSPLHF. The CDR3 nucleotides read TGTGCCAGCAGCTTGGGGGTGAGCTCCTATAATTCACCCCTCCACTTT.

The V and J genes are TRBV20-1 and TRBJ2-1; 8 nucleotides match TRBD2. The CDR3 spans 15 residues. CDR1 is DFQATT and CDR2 is SNEGSKA in the germline V gene (reference sequence). V lost 4 bases and J lost 3; bases outside the gene matches: 8. CDR3 coding DNA: TGCAGTGCTATACGAGCGGGAGACATCTACAATGAGCAGTTCTTC. Protein: CSAIRAGDIYNEQFF.